What follows are 27 T cell receptor beta chains derived from one specimen sequenced in a study of tumour-infiltrating T cells in Burkitt lymphoma. Here immunoSEQ multiplex PCR was the method, and the copy in TCRdb shows in-frame clones only, minus some. The sample has about 7,100 clones, 17% seen once; the top ten hold 2.5% to 3.5%. The sequenced sample was tumor tissue. The source of these receptors is a human donor with diffuse large B-cell lymphoma.

The V and J genes are TRBV9 and TRBJ2-1, with TRBD2 identical over 9 bases. Germline lookup yields CDR1 SGDLS and CDR2 YYNGEE. V shed 2 bases and J 6 bases; nucleotides not matched to a gene: 9. This CDR3 has 16 amino acids. CDR3 sequence (DNA): TGTGCCAGCAGCGTCAGAGGGACTAGCACGGTCAATGAGCAGTTCTTC. This gives the protein CASSVRGTSTVNEQFF. Filled out from reference TRBV9 and TRBJ2-1, the complete variable domain reads DSGVTQTPKHLITATGQRVTLRCSPRSGDLSVYWYQQSLDQGLQFLIQYYNGEERAKGNILERFSAQQFPDLHSELNLSSLELGDSALYFCASSVRGTSTVNEQFFGPGTRLTVL.

This clone was recorded a few times. CDR3 sequence: CAWSAVSNTGELFF. The CDR3, as DNA: TGTGCCTGGAGTGCCGTCTCGAACACCGGGGAGCTGTTTTTT. This chain uses TRBV30 with TRBJ2-2, with D uncertain. Trimming removed 1 base from V and 0 bases from J, with 6 bases in between. The length of the CDR3 is 14 residues. Germline lookup yields CDR1 GTSNPN and CDR2 SVGIG (reference sequence).

This clone has more than one count but fewer than ten. J is TRBJ2-3 and V is TRBV9, with 13 bases aligning to TRBD2. Trimming removed 4 bases from V and 1 base from J; junction bases left unmatched: 6. The CDR3 length is 17 residues. The V gene's germline CDR1 is SGDLS and CDR2 YYNGEE. In DNA, the CDR3 is TGTGCCAGCAGCAAAAGAGGACTAGCGGGAGGCACAGATACGCAGTATTTT. This sequence encodes CASSKRGLAGGTDTQYF.

The CDR3 loop reads CASSYGTISNQPQHF. The CDR3 region has the DNA TGTGCCAGTAGTTACGGGACGATTAGCAATCAGCCCCAGCATTTT. The chain links TRBV19 to TRBJ1-5, with D perhaps matching TRBD1 (5 bases). V dropped 5 bases and J dropped 0 bases, with 11 bases sitting between them. This CDR3 is 15 amino acids long. Germline V gene sequence: CDR1 LNHDA, CDR2 SQIVND (reference sequence).

This clone was recorded a few times. The chain links TRBV6-6 to TRBJ2-7; a weak D match, TRBD2 (5 bases). Looked up from germline, CDR1 is MNHNY and CDR2 is SVGAGI (reference sequence). This CDR3 comprises 16 residues. Trimming cost V 0 bases and J 7 bases, with 19 bases left between them. CDR3 loop: CASSYSITLEAGEQYF. The CDR3 DNA follows: TGTGCCAGCAGTTACTCGATTACACTAGAGGCTGGGGAGCAGTACTTC.

The rearrangement joins TRBV6-5 to TRBJ2-3; D perhaps matches TRBD2 (5 bases). This CDR3 is 15 amino acids long. The germline CDR1 and CDR2 sequences are MNHEY and SVGAGI. V was trimmed by 0 bases and J by 4 bases, leaving 11 bases between them. In nucleotides, the CDR3 is TGTGCCAGCAGTTACTCCGGGATAACCGCAGATACGCAGTATTTT. Encoded protein: CASSYSGITADTQYF.

There are a few counts of this clone. The chain combines TRBV30 with TRBJ1-1, with unresolved D. Germline V gene data show CDR1 as GTSNPN and CDR2 as SVGIG (reference sequence). The CDR3 is made up of 14 amino acids. V gave up 0 bases and J gave up 3 bases, with 11 bases separating them. The CDR3, as DNA: TGTGCCTGGAGTGTACCCGTTCACGACACTGAAGCTTTCTTT. It specifies CAWSVPVHDTEAFF.

This clone was counted a few times. The chain uses TRBV14 and TRBJ1-1, with D maybe TRBD1 (6 bases). The V end was cut by 4 bases, the J end by 0 bases, with 9 bases between. The germline V gene encodes CDR1 SGHDN and CDR2 FVKESK. The CDR3 contains 14 residues. CDR3 region: CASSPGHLNTEAFF. Here the CDR3 DNA reads TGTGCCAGCAGCCCGGGACATCTGAACACTGAAGCTTTCTTT.

There are a few counts of this clone. The chain combines TRBV11-3 with TRBJ2-1; D perhaps matches TRBD1 (5 bases). The CDR3 runs to 15 residues. CDR1 SGHNT and CDR2 YENEEA come from the germline V gene. With 0 bases removed from V and 2 bases from J, the gap between germline ends came to 8 bases. CDR3 in DNA: TGTGCCAGCAGCTTAGAACAGGCACCCTACAATGAGCAGTTCTTC. The encoded protein is CASSLEQAPYNEQFF. Full variable domain (remainder filled in from reference TRBV11-3 and TRBJ2-1): EAGVVQSPRYKIIEKKQPVAFWCNPISGHNTLYWYLQNLGQGPELLIRYENEEAVDDSQLPKDRFSAERLKGVDSTLKIQPAELGDSAVYLCASSLEQAPYNEQFFGPGTRLTVL.

The table lists this clone with a few counts. The rearrangement links TRBV10-2 to TRBJ2-1, with 7 nucleotides matching TRBD2. CDR1 and CDR2 (germline): WSHSY, SAAADI. V was clipped by 2 bases and J by 7 bases; unmatched bases: 5. The CDR3 contains 14 residues. Here the CDR3 reads CASSEASGRNEQFF. CDR3 in DNA: TGCGCCAGCAGTGAGGCTAGCGGTAGGAATGAGCAGTTCTTC.

This clone showed up just a few times. The rearrangement uses TRBV6-5 and TRBJ1-1; no definite D call. The CDR3 covers 13 residues. CDR1 and CDR2 from the germline V gene are MNHEY and SVGAGI. Trimming stripped 0 bases from V and 5 bases from J, with 7 bases between. Here the CDR3 DNA reads TGTGCCAGCAGTTACTCTGGACGAACTGAAGCTTTCTTT. Protein: CASSYSGRTEAFF.

Here the CDR3 reads CASSVGVAGAGELFF. DNA of the CDR3: TGTGCCAGCAGCGTTGGGGTAGCGGGAGCCGGGGAGCTGTTTTTT. The V gene is TRBV7-2, the J gene TRBJ2-2, with 9 bases fitting TRBD2. Looked up from germline, CDR1 is SGHTA and CDR2 is FQGNSA. The CDR3 consists of 15 residues. J gave up 6 bases and V 5 bases, and 7 bases lay outside the gene matches.

The chain links TRBV11-3 to TRBJ1-2; perhaps TRBD1 as D (6 bases). Trimming pared 4 bases from V and 2 bases from J, leaving 14 bases between. This CDR3 is 15 amino acids long. The germline gives CDR1 SGHNT, CDR2 YENEEA. The CDR3 nucleotides are TGTGCCAGCAGCTCCGTCGAACAGGGAAACTATGGCTACACCTTC. It codes for CASSSVEQGNYGYTF.

This chain connects TRBV6-1 to TRBJ2-1; a possible D gene is TRBD2 (6 bases). The V gene's germline CDR1 is MNHNS and CDR2 SASEGT. Trimming removed 1 base from V and 9 bases from J, with 7 bases in between. There are 12 residues in the CDR3. The CDR3 DNA follows: TGTGCCAGCAGTGAAGTGGGGGGTGAGCAGTTCTTC. It yields the protein CASSEVGGEQFF.

The table lists this clone with a few counts. This chain joins TRBV2 and TRBJ1-5, with TRBD1 matching 8 bases. The trim removed 6 bases at V and 3 bases at J, leaving 16 bases unmatched. The CDR3 covers 18 residues. Germline V gives CDR1 SNHLY, CDR2 FYNNEI. The CDR3 DNA follows: TGTGCCAGCAGCACCGGGACAGGATCGTCTATCGTCAATCAGCCCCAGCATTTT. This gives the protein CASSTGTGSSIVNQPQHF.

The chain is built from TRBV30 and TRBJ1-3; TRBD1 is a possible D gene (5 bases). Trimming took off 0 bases at V and 3 bases at J, with 15 bases between the two ends. The CDR3 covers 16 residues. Germline values: CDR1 GTSNPN, CDR2 SVGIG (reference sequence). The CDR3 DNA sequence: TGTGCCTGGAGTGTACTTTCCCGACAGTTTGGAAACACCATATATTTT. Its protein product is CAWSVLSRQFGNTIYF.

This clone came up a few times. The rearrangement joins TRBV29-1 to TRBJ1-1, with 7 bases matching TRBD1. The CDR3 length is 15 residues. Losses at the gene ends were 3 bases for V and 2 bases for J; bases not matched to a gene: 9. Germline CDR1 and CDR2: SQVTM and ANQGSEA. DNA of the CDR3: TGCAGCGTTGAGGACAGGCGTCTCCTCAACACTGAAGCTTTCTTT. It is translated as CSVEDRRLLNTEAFF.

The V and J genes are TRBV10-3 and TRBJ2-7; TRBD2 is a possible D gene (6 bases). Germline V lookup: CDR1 ENHRY, CDR2 SYGVKD. V was shortened by 4 bases and J by 1 base, with 8 bases between the two germline ends. The CDR3 spans 13 residues. CDR3 sequence (DNA): TGTGCCATCAGTGGGGGGGAGTCCTACGAGCAGTACTTC. Translating gives CAISGGESYEQYF.

This clone was detected a few times. This chain connects TRBV29-1 to TRBJ2-1; TRBD2 matches 9 bases. With V trimmed by 6 bases and J by 4 bases, 10 bases remained unmatched. CDR3 length equals 15 residues. Germline CDR1 SQVTM, CDR2 ANQGSEA. CDR3 in amino acids: CSVVPLAGSYNEQFF. The CDR3 coding sequence is TGCAGCGTAGTCCCGCTAGCGGGAAGTTACAATGAGCAGTTCTTC.

The chain is built from TRBV7-9 and TRBJ2-1, with 9 bases aligning to TRBD2. After removal of 5 bases from V and 4 bases from J, the junction contained 9 bases not matched to a gene. CDR3 length equals 16 residues. The germline gives CDR1 SEHNR, CDR2 FQNEAQ (reference sequence). CDR3 loop: CASSLPGAGGYNEQFF. Here the CDR3 DNA reads TGTGCCAGCAGCCTACCTGGAGCGGGAGGATACAATGAGCAGTTCTTC.

This CDR3 reads CSVDQGGRETQYF. The CDR3 DNA reads TGCAGCGTTGACCAGGGAGGTCGGGAGACCCAGTACTTC. V is TRBV29-1 and J is TRBJ2-5; weak D call: TRBD2 (6 bases). The ends were cut back, 3 bases at V and 5 bases at J, with 13 bases in the middle. In germline, CDR1 is SQVTM, CDR2 ANQGSEA. This CDR3 has 13 residues.

In regard to this clone: At one end the junction does not follow the germline gene, possibly because of a read error. The V gene is TRBV7-7, the J gene TRBJ2-5; the match to TRBD1 covers 7 bases. CDR1 and CDR2 (germline): SSHAT, FNYEAQ (reference sequence). The CDR3 runs 13 residues. The CDR3 protein is CASSWGQLETQYF. The CDR3 coding sequence is TGTGCTAGCAGCTGGGGACAGTTGGAGACCCAGTACTTC.

The chain couples TRBV19 to TRBJ1-1; D not resolved. The length of the CDR3 is 13 residues. The germline gives CDR1 LNHDA, CDR2 SQIVND (reference sequence). V lost 1 base to trimming and J lost 6 bases, with 9 bases between them. The CDR3 coding sequence is TGTGCCAGTAGTATAGGTCATTGGGCTGAAGCTTTCTTT. As protein: CASSIGHWAEAFF.

The genes are TRBV30 and TRBJ1-2, with D possibly being TRBD1 (6 bases). The CDR3 loop spans 14 amino acids. V shed 8 bases and J shed 8 bases, with 24 bases lying between them. Germline V gives CDR1 GTSNPN, CDR2 SVGIG (reference sequence). In nucleotides, the CDR3 is TGTGCCGGCCCCTCTACCCCAGGGGAGGGAGGCTACACCTTC. Its protein is CAGPSTPGEGGYTF. The variable domain in full, with the rest retrieved from reference TRBV30 and TRBJ1-2, is SQTIHQWPATLVQPVGSPLSLECTVEGTSNPNLYWYRQAAGRGLQLLFYSVGIGQISSEVPQNLSASRPQDRQFILSSKKLLLSDSGFYLCAGPSTPGEGGYTFGSGTRLTVV.

V usage is TRBV18 and J usage is TRBJ1-5; D gene ambiguous. The length of the CDR3 is 13 residues. From germline, CDR1 is KGHSH and CDR2 LQKENI. V lost 3 bases to trimming and J lost 4 bases, with 7 bases between them. DNA of the CDR3: TGTGCCAGCTCACCGTCGGAGAATCAGCCCCAGCATTTT. Translation: CASSPSENQPQHF.

This clone has more than one count but fewer than ten. The V gene is TRBV7-8, the J gene TRBJ2-2, with no clear D. The CDR3 covers 13 residues. V was clipped by 0 bases and J by 8 bases, with 7 bases between them. CDR1 and CDR2 (germline): SGHVS, FQNEAQ. The CDR3 DNA is TGTGCCAGCAGCTTAGCGTGGGGTGGGGAGCTGTTTTTT. It specifies CASSLAWGGELFF.

This chain joins TRBV7-9 and TRBJ2-7, with 11 nucleotides matching TRBD2. J gave up 3 bases and V 3 bases, and 1 base lay outside the gene matches. Germline V lookup: CDR1 SEHNR, CDR2 FQNEAQ (reference sequence). The CDR3 is 14 amino acids. The CDR3 protein is CASSLGLAVYEQYF. The CDR3 coding sequence is TGTGCCAGCAGCTTGGGACTAGCGGTCTACGAGCAGTACTTC. Together with reference TRBV7-9 and TRBJ2-7, the CDR3 gives the full variable domain: DTGVSQNPRHKITKRGQNVTFRCDPISEHNRLYWYRQTLGQGPEFLTYFQNEAQLEKSRLLSDRFSAERPKGSFSTLEIQRTEQGDSAMYLCASSLGLAVYEQYFGPGTRLTVT.